This is a list of T cell receptor beta chains from one sample in a study of CD8+ T cells in alopecia areata. The table came from immunoSEQ multiplex PCR; TCRdb's copy has only in-frame clones and leaves some out. The data show around 150,000 clones, approximately 56% seen once. Sequenced sample: CD8+ T cells sorted from blood. These receptors originate from a human donor in good health. Both conserved end residues are part of each CDR3. D genes are given only for firm matches. The size of a clone is reported for some rows only, either as once, few or many, or as a class for expanded clones.

length,V,J,size,D,DNA,CDR3
13,TRBV7-2,TRBJ2-1,few,-,TGTGCCAGCAGCTTGACAGACTACAATGAGCAGTTCTTC,CASSLTDYNEQFF
18,TRBV7-9,TRBJ2-7,-,TRBD2,TGTGCCAGCAGCTTAGCGCCCTGGGCGGGAGGGCTCCACTACGAGCAGTACTTC,CASSLAPWAGGLHYEQYF
12,TRBV5-1,TRBJ2-1,-,-,TGCGCCAGCAGCGGAGGGATCAATGAGCAGTTCTTC,CASSGGINEQFF
17,TRBV7-3,TRBJ2-2,-,-,TGTGCCAGCAGCTTAGAGGGTTACAGGGTTAACACCGGGGAGCTGTTTTTT,CASSLEGYRVNTGELFF
12,TRBV27,TRBJ2-1,-,TRBD2,TGTGCCAGCGCGGGAGGGCCCCATGAGCAGTTCTTC,CASAGGPHEQFF
13,TRBV5-1,TRBJ2-5,once,-,TGCGCCAGCAGCTTGAGACAGCAAGAGACCCAGTACTTC,CASSLRQQETQYF
16,TRBV28,TRBJ1-1,once,TRBD1,TGTGCCAGCAGTTATAACGTCGACAGGGCGAACACTGAAGCTTTCTTT,CASSYNVDRANTEAFF
16,TRBV5-1,TRBJ2-1,-,-,TGCGCCAGCAGCGATGGGGCAGGGCTGTCCTACAATGAGCAGTTCTTC,CASSDGAGLSYNEQFF
11,TRBV29-1,TRBJ1-2,-,-,TGCAGCGTTCGGGGTCGGACCGGCTACACCTTC,CSVRGRTGYTF
16,TRBV5-1,TRBJ2-1,-,-,TGCGCCAGCAGCTTGACAGACCGAGTACTCTACAATGAGCAGTTCTTC,CASSLTDRVLYNEQFF
15,TRBV19,TRBJ2-2,-,-,TGTGCCAGTAGTATTCGGGGCCTTGGGTCCGGGGAGCTGTTTTTT,CASSIRGLGSGELFF
13,TRBV4-1,TRBJ2-1,many,TRBD2,TGCGCCAGCAGCCAAGCTAGCGGGAGGGTGCAGTTCTTC,CASSQASGRVQFF
13,TRBV27,TRBJ1-2,-,-,TGTGCCAGCCAACAGGACCCCCTAGGAGGCTACACCTTC,CASQQDPLGGYTF
16,TRBV7-2,TRBJ2-2,-,-,TGTGCCAGCAGCTTAGTTGGGAGAGTGAACACCGGGGAGCTGTTTTTT,CASSLVGRVNTGELFF
15,TRBV11-2,TRBJ1-1,-,-,TGTGCCAGCAGCTTTAAATACACGCCTAACACTGAAGCTTTCTTT,CASSFKYTPNTEAFF
12,TRBV29-1,TRBJ1-4,once,-,TGCAGCGTTGTCGGCGGGGATGAAAAACTGTTTTTT,CSVVGGDEKLFF
13,TRBV27,TRBJ2-1,-,-,TGTGCCAGCAGTTTAACCCCTTACAATGAGCAGTTCTTC,CASSLTPYNEQFF
16,TRBV5-1,TRBJ2-7,-,-,TGCGCCAGCAGCCCGGACCTAGGACACCAGTACTACGAGCAGTACTTC,CASSPDLGHQYYEQYF
14,TRBV7-9,TRBJ2-1,-,TRBD2,TGTGCCAGCAGGCCCAAGCGGGGGTACAATGAGCAGTTCTTC,CASRPKRGYNEQFF
11,TRBV25-1,TRBJ2-4,once,TRBD2,TGTGCCAGCGGCGGGGTAGCGGGAGAATACTTC,CASGGVAGEYF
12,TRBV29-1,TRBJ2-2,once,-,TGCAGCGTCCTTAAGCCGACCGGGGAGCTGTTTTTT,CSVLKPTGELFF
18,TRBV14,TRBJ2-5,-,TRBD2,TGTGCCAGCAGCCACACCCCCGCAGGACTAGCGGGAGTAGAGACCCAGTACTTC,CASSHTPAGLAGVETQYF
14,TRBV9,TRBJ1-2,-,TRBD1,TGTGCCAGCAGTCAGGGACAGGGTAACTATGGCTACACCTTC,CASSQGQGNYGYTF
13,TRBV25-1,TRBJ2-2,-,TRBD1,TGTGCCAGACTGGGACAGCCGACCGGGGAGCTGTTTTTT,CARLGQPTGELFF
16,TRBV5-6,TRBJ2-5,-,-,TGTGCCAGCAGCTGGAAGGTAGGACAGACGCAAGAGACCCAGTACTTC,CASSWKVGQTQETQYF
13,TRBV4-1,TRBJ2-2,-,-,TGCGCCAGCGGTACAGCGAACACCGGGGAGCTGTTTTTT,CASGTANTGELFF
9,TRBV20-1,TRBJ2-5,-,-,TGCAGTGCTAGAGGGGTCCGACACTTC,CSARGVRHF
13,TRBV6-5,TRBJ1-1,-,-,TGTGCCAGCAGTCTACAGGGCCCCTCTGAAGCTTTCTTT,CASSLQGPSEAFF
17,TRBV7-9,TRBJ1-2,-,-,TGTGCCAGCAGCTTATCCCCGGGGGTTTCCTCTAACTATGGCTACACCTTC,CASSLSPGVSSNYGYTF